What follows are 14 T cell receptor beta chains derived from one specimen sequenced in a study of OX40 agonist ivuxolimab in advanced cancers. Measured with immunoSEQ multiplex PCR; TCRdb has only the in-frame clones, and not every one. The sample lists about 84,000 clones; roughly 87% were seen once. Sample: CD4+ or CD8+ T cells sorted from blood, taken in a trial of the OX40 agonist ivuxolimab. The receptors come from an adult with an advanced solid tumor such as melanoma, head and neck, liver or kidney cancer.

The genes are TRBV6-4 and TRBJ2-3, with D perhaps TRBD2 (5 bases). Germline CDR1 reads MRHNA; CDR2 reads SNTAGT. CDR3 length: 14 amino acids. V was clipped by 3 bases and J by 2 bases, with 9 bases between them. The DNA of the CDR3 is TGTGCCAGCAGTGAAGGGAGTAACACAGATACGCAGTATTTT. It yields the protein CASSEGSNTDTQYF.

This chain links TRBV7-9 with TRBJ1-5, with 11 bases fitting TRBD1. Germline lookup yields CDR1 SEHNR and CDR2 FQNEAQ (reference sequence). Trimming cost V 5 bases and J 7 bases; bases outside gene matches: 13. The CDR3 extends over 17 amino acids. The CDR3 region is CASSGSPGQGDEQPQHF. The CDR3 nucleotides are TGTGCCAGCAGCGGATCACCGGGACAGGGGGATGAACAGCCCCAGCATTTT.

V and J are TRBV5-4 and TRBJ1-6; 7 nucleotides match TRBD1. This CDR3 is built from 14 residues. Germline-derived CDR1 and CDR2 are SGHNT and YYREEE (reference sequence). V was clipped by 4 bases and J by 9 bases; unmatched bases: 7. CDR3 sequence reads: CASSVTGVGSPLHF. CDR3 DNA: TGTGCCAGCAGCGTAACAGGGGTGGGTTCACCCCTCCACTTT.

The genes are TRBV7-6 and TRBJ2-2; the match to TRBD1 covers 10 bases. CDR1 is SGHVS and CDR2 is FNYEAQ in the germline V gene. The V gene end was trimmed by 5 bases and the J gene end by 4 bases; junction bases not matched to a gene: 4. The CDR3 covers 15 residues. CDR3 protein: CASSMGQGITGELFF. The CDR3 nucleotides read TGTGCCAGCAGCATGGGACAGGGGATCACCGGGGAGCTGTTTTTT.

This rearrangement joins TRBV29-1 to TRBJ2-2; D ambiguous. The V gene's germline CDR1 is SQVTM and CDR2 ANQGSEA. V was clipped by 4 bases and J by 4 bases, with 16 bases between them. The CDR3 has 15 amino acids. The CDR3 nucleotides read TGCAGCGTTGGGAAGGATCGTCCAGGCACCGGGGAGCTGTTTTTT. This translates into CSVGKDRPGTGELFF.

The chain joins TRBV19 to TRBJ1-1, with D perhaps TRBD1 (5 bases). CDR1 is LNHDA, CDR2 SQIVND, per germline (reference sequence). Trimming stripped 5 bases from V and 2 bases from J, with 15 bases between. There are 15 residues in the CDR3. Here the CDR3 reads CASSGAAQGNTEAFF. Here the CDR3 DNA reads TGTGCCAGTAGTGGGGCGGCTCAGGGAAACACTGAAGCTTTCTTT. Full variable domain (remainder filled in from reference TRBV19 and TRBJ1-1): DGGITQSPKYLFRKEGQNVTLSCEQNLNHDAMYWYRQDPGQGLRLIYYSQIVNDFQKGDIAEGYSVSREKKESFPLTVTSAQKNPTAFYLCASSGAAQGNTEAFFGQGTRLTVV.

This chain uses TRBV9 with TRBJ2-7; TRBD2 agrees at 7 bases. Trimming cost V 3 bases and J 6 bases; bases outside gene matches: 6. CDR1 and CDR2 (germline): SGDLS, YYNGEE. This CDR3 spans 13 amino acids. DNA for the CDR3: TGTGCCAGCAGCGCCAACTGGGGGGGCGAGCAGTACTTC. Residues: CASSANWGGEQYF.

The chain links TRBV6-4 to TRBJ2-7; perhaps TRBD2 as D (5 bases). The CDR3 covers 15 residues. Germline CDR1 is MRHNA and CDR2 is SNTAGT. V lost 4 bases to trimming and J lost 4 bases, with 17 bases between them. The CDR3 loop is CASSALGRTHYEQYF. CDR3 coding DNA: TGTGCCAGCAGTGCTTTAGGGAGAACCCATTACGAGCAGTACTTC.

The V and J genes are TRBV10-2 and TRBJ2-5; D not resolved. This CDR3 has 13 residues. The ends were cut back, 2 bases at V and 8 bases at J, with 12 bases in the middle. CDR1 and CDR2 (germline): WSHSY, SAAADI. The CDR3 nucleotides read TGCGCCAGCAGTGAGCCAGATTCGGTAACCCAGTACTTC. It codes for CASSEPDSVTQYF.

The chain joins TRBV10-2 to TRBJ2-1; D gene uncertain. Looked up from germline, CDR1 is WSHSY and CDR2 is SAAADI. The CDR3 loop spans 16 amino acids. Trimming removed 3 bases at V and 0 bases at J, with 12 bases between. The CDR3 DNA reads TGCGCCAGCAGTGACGGTATACATAGCTCCTACAATGAGCAGTTCTTC. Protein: CASSDGIHSSYNEQFF.

As DNA, the CDR3 is TGTGCCAGCAGCTTATACGGGGAAAACACTGAAGCTTTCTTT. It translates to CASSLYGENTEAFF. The rearrangement links TRBV11-3 to TRBJ1-1; D uncertain. The CDR3 runs 14 residues. Between the trimmed V and J ends, which lost 2 bases and 2 bases, there was a span of 9 bases. Germline V gene lookup returns CDR1 SGHNT and CDR2 YENEEA.

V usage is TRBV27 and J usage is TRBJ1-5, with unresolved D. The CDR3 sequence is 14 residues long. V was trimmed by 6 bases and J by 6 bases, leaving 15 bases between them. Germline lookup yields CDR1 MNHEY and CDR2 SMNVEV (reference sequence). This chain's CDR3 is CASRPGSEGQPQHF. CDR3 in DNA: TGTGCCAGCAGACCAGGTAGCGAGGGTCAGCCCCAGCATTTT.

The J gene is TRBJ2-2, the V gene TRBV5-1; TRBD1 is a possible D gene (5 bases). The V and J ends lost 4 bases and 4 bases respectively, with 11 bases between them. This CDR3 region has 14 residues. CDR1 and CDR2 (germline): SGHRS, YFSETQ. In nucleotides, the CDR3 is TGCGCCAGCAGCGCTTCGACAGTCACCGGGGAGCTGTTTTTT. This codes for CASSASTVTGELFF.

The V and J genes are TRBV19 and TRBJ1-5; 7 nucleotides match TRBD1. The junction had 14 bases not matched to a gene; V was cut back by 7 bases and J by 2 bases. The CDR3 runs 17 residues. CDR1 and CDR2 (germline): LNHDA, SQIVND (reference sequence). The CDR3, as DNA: TGTGCCAGTAAACGGGCAAGGGGGCGGGTGGGCAATCAGCCCCAGCATTTT. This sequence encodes CASKRARGRVGNQPQHF.